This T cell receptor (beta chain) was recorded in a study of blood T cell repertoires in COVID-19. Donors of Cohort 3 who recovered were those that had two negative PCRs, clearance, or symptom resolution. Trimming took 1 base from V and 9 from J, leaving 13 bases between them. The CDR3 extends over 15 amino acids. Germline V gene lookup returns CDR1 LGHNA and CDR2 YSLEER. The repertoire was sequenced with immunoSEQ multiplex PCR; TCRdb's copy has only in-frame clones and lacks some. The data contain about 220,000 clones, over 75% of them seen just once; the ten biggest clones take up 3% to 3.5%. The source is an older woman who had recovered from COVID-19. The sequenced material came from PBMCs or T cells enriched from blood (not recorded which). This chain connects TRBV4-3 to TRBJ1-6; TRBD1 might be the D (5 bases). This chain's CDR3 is CASSQVVGPSSPLHF. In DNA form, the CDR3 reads TGCGCCAGCAGCCAAGTTGTGGGGCCCAGTTCACCCCTCCACTTT.